One sample yielded the 25 T cell receptor beta chains listed below, sequenced in a study of T cell changes during pregnancy in multiple sclerosis. The method was immunoSEQ multiplex PCR; TCRdb's version includes in-frame clones alone and lacks a portion of them. The sample records just under 45,000 clones, roughly 95% being singletons. The sample here was peripheral blood, taken in the second trimester of pregnancy. The receptors come from a female donor with multiple sclerosis, enrolled in a pregnancy study.

The V gene is TRBV15, the J gene TRBJ1-5, with D unclear. The CDR3 contains 15 residues. The germline CDR1 and CDR2 sequences are LNHNV and YYDKDF (reference sequence). V lost 3 bases and J lost 7, with 16 bases in between. The CDR3 sequence is CATSRRSEGSQPQHF. In DNA form, the CDR3 reads TGTGCCACCAGCAGGAGGAGCGAGGGATCCCAGCCCCAGCATTTT.

The rearrangement joins TRBV19 to TRBJ2-2, with D possibly matching TRBD1 (6 bases). Germline V lookup: CDR1 LNHDA, CDR2 SQIVND (reference sequence). Trimming cost V 4 bases and J 1 base, with 10 bases left between them. The CDR3 sequence is 15 residues long. The CDR3 nucleotides read TGTGCCAGTAGTAACCCAGGGGAGAACACCGGGGAGCTGTTTTTT. It codes for CASSNPGENTGELFF.

The J gene is TRBJ2-7, the V gene TRBV6-1; possibly TRBD1 for D (6 bases). The CDR3 totals 12 residues. The germline V and J ends were trimmed by 7 bases and 6 bases, with 13 bases remaining between them. CDR1 and CDR2 from the germline V gene are MNHNS and SASEGT. This chain's CDR3 is CASTPRGFEQYF. In DNA form, the CDR3 reads TGTGCCAGCACACCTAGGGGGTTCGAGCAGTACTTC.

The J gene is TRBJ2-2, the V gene TRBV7-3; D is perhaps TRBD2 (5 bases). The V gene's germline CDR1 is SGHTA and CDR2 FQGTGA. V shed 1 base and J shed 6 bases, with 15 bases lying between them. CDR3 length: 16 amino acids. The CDR3: CASSLMPSLPAGELFF. CDR3 nucleotides: TGTGCCAGCAGCTTAATGCCTAGCCTACCGGCCGGGGAGCTGTTTTTT.

J is TRBJ1-5 and V is TRBV6-1, with 11 bases identical to TRBD1. The CDR3 is 14 amino acids. The V gene end was trimmed by 6 bases and the J gene end by 6 bases; junction bases not matched to a gene: 4. Germline loops: CDR1 MNHNS, CDR2 SASEGT. The CDR3 is CASRAGTGGQPQHF. DNA for the CDR3: TGTGCCAGCAGGGCCGGGACAGGGGGTCAGCCCCAGCATTTT.

The V call is TRBV11-2, the J call TRBJ2-3; a possible D gene is TRBD1 (6 bases). Trimming removed 1 base at V and 0 bases at J, with 11 bases between. Germline V gives CDR1 SGHAT, CDR2 FQNNGV. CDR3 length equals 16 residues. This chain's CDR3 is CASSLGTATSTDTQYF. DNA of the CDR3: TGTGCCAGCAGCTTAGGGACAGCTACTAGCACAGATACGCAGTATTTT.

This chain connects TRBV5-4 to TRBJ2-7; 8 bases are shared with TRBD2. The germline V gene encodes CDR1 SGHNT and CDR2 YYREEE (reference sequence). V was pared by 0 bases and J by 1 base, with 9 bases of the junction left unmatched. This CDR3 has 17 amino acids. CDR3 bases: TGTGCCAGCAGCTTGGTAGCTGGACTAGCCACTTCCTACGAGCAGTACTTC. It specifies CASSLVAGLATSYEQYF.

The chain combines TRBV27 with TRBJ1-5; the D is unclear. V was cut by 8 bases and J by 0 bases, with 11 bases left in between. The CDR3 length is 14 residues. CDR1 and CDR2 from the germline V gene are MNHEY and SMNVEV (reference sequence). The CDR3 DNA is TGTGCCAGCCCTCCAGCGGCTAGCAATCAGCCCCAGCATTTT. As protein: CASPPAASNQPQHF.

The gene calls are TRBV15 and TRBJ2-3, with 8 nucleotides matching TRBD1. The CDR3 length is 16 residues. CDR1 is LNHNV and CDR2 is YYDKDF in the germline V gene (reference sequence). Germline trimming cut 1 base from V and 3 bases from J; bases unmatched to any gene: 6. The CDR3 coding sequence is TGTGCCACCAGCAGAGGGGACAGGAAGGGGACAGATACGCAGTATTTT. It yields the protein CATSRGDRKGTDTQYF.

The rearrangement joins TRBV7-6 to TRBJ2-3; 10 bases match TRBD2. The CDR3 is made up of 16 amino acids. After removal of 5 bases from V and 4 bases from J, the junction contained 9 bases not matched to a gene. Germline V gene lookup returns CDR1 SGHVS and CDR2 FNYEAQ. CDR3 sequence: CASSPQRGGGADTQYF. The CDR3 nucleotides read TGTGCCAGCAGCCCCCAGCGGGGGGGCGGGGCAGATACGCAGTATTTT.

The gene calls are TRBV7-2 and TRBJ1-6, with D possibly being TRBD1 (5 bases). Germline CDR1 reads SGHTA; CDR2 reads FQGNSA. CDR3 length equals 16 residues. Trimming removed 3 bases from V and 8 bases from J, with 17 bases in between. The CDR3 nucleotides read TGTGCCAGCAGCTTGAAGTGGGGGGTTGCACATTCACCCCTCCACTTT. It specifies CASSLKWGVAHSPLHF.

J is TRBJ2-1 and V is TRBV7-8; D possibly corresponds to TRBD2 (5 bases). This CDR3 region has 16 residues. Trimming removed 5 bases from V and 0 bases from J, with 14 bases in between. Germline CDR1 is SGHVS and CDR2 is FQNEAQ. The CDR3 DNA is TGTGCCAGCAGCCCGTGGGGAGATAGCTCCTACAATGAGCAGTTCTTC. Translated: CASSPWGDSSYNEQFF.

The J gene is TRBJ1-1, the V gene TRBV7-9; the D is unclear. The CDR3 has 17 amino acids. CDR1 is SEHNR and CDR2 is FQNEAQ in the germline V gene (reference sequence). V was shortened by 0 bases and J by 2 bases, with 16 bases between the two germline ends. CDR3 DNA: TGTGCCAGCAGCTTAGCGTTAACGGGAGGGATTAACACTGAAGCTTTCTTT. Translated: CASSLALTGGINTEAFF.

The chain employs TRBV7-8 and TRBJ2-7; 13 nucleotides agree with TRBD2. The CDR3 has 17 residues. Trimming took 4 bases from V and 6 from J; bases not matched to a gene: 12. CDR1 and CDR2 from the germline V gene are SGHVS and FQNEAQ. The CDR3 reads CASSSPGLAGPPGEQYF. The CDR3 DNA is TGTGCCAGCAGCTCCCCGGGACTAGCGGGACCCCCAGGCGAGCAGTACTTC.

The rearrangement uses TRBV5-6 and TRBJ1-2; D gene uncertain. The CDR3 sequence is 14 residues long. Germline lookup yields CDR1 SGHDT and CDR2 YYEEEE. Trimming cost V 0 bases and J 7 bases, with 13 bases left between them. The CDR3 sequence: CASSLASGESGYTF. CDR3 in DNA: TGTGCCAGCAGCTTGGCCAGCGGTGAAAGTGGCTACACCTTC.

This chain uses TRBV12-5 with TRBJ1-2; 8 nucleotides match TRBD1. This CDR3 has 14 amino acids. Trimming at V came to 5 bases and at J to 3 bases, leaving 5 bases not matched to a gene. Germline assignment: CDR1 LGHNT and CDR2 FRNRAP. CDR3 residues: CASGPGQGDYGYTF. In DNA, the CDR3 is TGTGCTAGTGGTCCAGGACAGGGAGACTATGGCTACACCTTC.

For this clone: The junction departs from germline at one end; a sequencing error may be responsible. V and J are TRBV4-2 and TRBJ2-2; D is perhaps TRBD1 (5 bases). The CDR3 consists of 17 residues. Looked up from germline, CDR1 is LGHNA and CDR2 is YNFKEQ. CDR3 residues: CASSQDHGAANAGELFF. CDR3 coding DNA: TGTGCCAGCAGCCAAGATCATGGGGCAGCGAACGCCGGGGAGCTGTTTTTT.

A remark on this clone: Other nucleotide sequences in the sample specify the same CDR3. The chain uses TRBV5-1 and TRBJ1-5; TRBD1 might be the D (6 bases). The germline V gene has CDR1 SGHRS and CDR2 YFSETQ. Trimming left V 1 base short and J 1 base short, with 6 bases between. The CDR3 covers 14 residues. CDR3 sequence (DNA): TGCGCCAGCAGCTTGACAGGGAGCAATCAGCCCCAGCATTTT. As protein: CASSLTGSNQPQHF.

This clone was seen only once. The J gene is TRBJ1-5, the V gene TRBV2, with D possibly TRBD1 on 5 matching bases. Trimming removed 5 bases from V and 4 bases from J, with 12 bases in between. The CDR3 totals 14 residues. Germline CDR1 is SNHLY and CDR2 is FYNNEI. For the CDR3, the DNA is TGTGCCAGCAGTTTGGTGGGGGGGAATCAGCCCCAGCATTTT. It is translated as CASSLVGGNQPQHF.

The V and J genes are TRBV10-3 and TRBJ1-3; D gene uncertain. Germline assignment: CDR1 ENHRY and CDR2 SYGVKD. The CDR3 is 13 amino acids. The V gene lost 2 bases and the J gene lost 7 bases, with 9 bases spanning the gap. CDR3 bases: TGTGCCATCAGTGAGGTTCTCTTCAACACCATATATTTT. Translating gives CAISEVLFNTIYF.

The chain carries TRBV7-2 and TRBJ2-7; 8 bases align to TRBD1. J was trimmed by 7 bases and V by 5 bases; bases with no gene match: 16. The CDR3 is 16 residues long. From germline, CDR1 is SGHTA and CDR2 FQGNSA. The CDR3 loop reads CASSPIPGQVLLEQYF. The CDR3 DNA reads as TGTGCCAGCAGCCCGATACCGGGACAGGTGCTTTTAGAGCAGTACTTC. The full variable domain, in which reference TRBV7-2 and TRBJ2-7 provide the parts outside the CDR3, is GAGVSQSPSNKVTEKGKDVELRCDPISGHTALYWYRQSLGQGLEFLIYFQGNSAPDKSGLPSDRFSAERTGGSVSTLTIQRTQQEDSAVYLCASSPIPGQVLLEQYFGPGTRLTVT.

The chain uses TRBV4-2 and TRBJ2-7, with TRBD1 matching 9 bases. The V and J ends lost 3 bases and 2 bases, in that order; junction bases with no gene match: 2. The CDR3 loop spans 14 amino acids. Germline-derived CDR1 and CDR2 are LGHNA and YNFKEQ. The CDR3 spells CASSQDRGAYEQYF. CDR3 nucleotide sequence: TGTGCCAGCAGCCAGGACAGGGGAGCCTACGAGCAGTACTTC.

This chain connects TRBV30 to TRBJ2-6; D remains unclear. Deletions cut 1 base from V and 4 bases from J, with 8 bases between. Germline lookup yields CDR1 GTSNPN and CDR2 SVGIG (reference sequence). The CDR3 spans 14 residues. The DNA for the CDR3 is TGTGCCTGGAGTGCCCCCGAGGGGGCCAACGTCCTGACTTTC. Translation: CAWSAPEGANVLTF.

This chain connects TRBV11-2 to TRBJ1-3; TRBD1 might be the D (5 bases). The CDR3 contains 16 residues. Trimming removed 1 base from V and 2 bases from J, with 12 bases in between. Germline V lookup: CDR1 SGHAT, CDR2 FQNNGV. CDR3: CASSLGHSGAGNTIYF. In nucleotides, the CDR3 is TGTGCCAGCAGCTTAGGGCACTCGGGGGCTGGAAACACCATATATTTT.

The genes are TRBV2 and TRBJ1-4, with D possibly being TRBD1 (5 bases). Per germline, CDR1 SNHLY and CDR2 FYNNEI. V gave up 6 bases and J gave up 8 bases, with 13 bases separating them. The CDR3 spans 13 residues. This CDR3 is CASRLMAGEKLFF. For the CDR3, the DNA is TGTGCCAGCAGACTTATGGCAGGGGAAAAACTGTTTTTT. The complete variable domain, with remaining parts taken from reference TRBV2 and TRBJ1-4, reads EPEVTQTPSHQVTQMGQEVILRCVPISNHLYFYWYRQILGQKVEFLVSFYNNEISEKSEIFDDQFSVERPDGSNFTLKIRSTKLEDSAMYFCASRLMAGEKLFFGSGTQLSVL.